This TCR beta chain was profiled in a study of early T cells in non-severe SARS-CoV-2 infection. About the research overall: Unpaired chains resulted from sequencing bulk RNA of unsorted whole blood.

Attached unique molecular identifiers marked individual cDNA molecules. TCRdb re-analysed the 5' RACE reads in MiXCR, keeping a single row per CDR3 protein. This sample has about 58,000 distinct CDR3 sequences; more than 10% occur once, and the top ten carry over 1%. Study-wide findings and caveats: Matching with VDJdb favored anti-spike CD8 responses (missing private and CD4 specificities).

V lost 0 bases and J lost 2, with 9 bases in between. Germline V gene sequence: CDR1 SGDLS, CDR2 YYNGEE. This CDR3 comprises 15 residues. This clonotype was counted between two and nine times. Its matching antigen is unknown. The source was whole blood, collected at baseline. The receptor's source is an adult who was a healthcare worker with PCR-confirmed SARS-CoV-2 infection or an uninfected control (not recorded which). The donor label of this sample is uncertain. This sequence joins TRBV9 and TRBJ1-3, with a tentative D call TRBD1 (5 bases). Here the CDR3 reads CASSVAPGAGNTIYF. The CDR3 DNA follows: TGTGCCAGCAGCGTAGCGCCGGGGGCTGGAAACACCATATATTTT.